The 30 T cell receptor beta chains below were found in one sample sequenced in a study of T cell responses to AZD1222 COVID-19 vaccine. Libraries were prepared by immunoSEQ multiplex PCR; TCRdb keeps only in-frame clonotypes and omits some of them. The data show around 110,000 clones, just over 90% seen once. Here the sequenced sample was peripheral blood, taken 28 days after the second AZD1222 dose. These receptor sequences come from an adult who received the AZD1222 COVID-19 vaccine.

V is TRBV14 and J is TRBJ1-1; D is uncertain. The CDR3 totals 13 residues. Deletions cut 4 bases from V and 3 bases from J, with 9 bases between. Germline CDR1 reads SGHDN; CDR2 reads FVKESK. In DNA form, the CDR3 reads TGTGCCAGCAGCCCGGTGGTGTACACTGAAGCTTTCTTT. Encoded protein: CASSPVVYTEAFF.

CDR3 bases: TGTGCCAGCAGTTTACCAAGGGAATACGAGCAGTACTTC. Amino acids: CASSLPREYEQYF. The genes are TRBV28 and TRBJ2-7; D unresolved. Germline V gene data show CDR1 as MDHEN and CDR2 as SYDVKM. This CDR3 region has 13 residues. V was shortened by 2 bases and J by 4 bases, with 9 bases between the two germline ends.

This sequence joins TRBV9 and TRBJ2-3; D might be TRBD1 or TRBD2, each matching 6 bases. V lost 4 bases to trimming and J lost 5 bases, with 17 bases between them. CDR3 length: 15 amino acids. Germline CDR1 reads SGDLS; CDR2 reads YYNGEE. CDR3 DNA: TGTGCCAGCAGCCCAGAGGGGGGACGGAGAGATACGCAGTATTTT. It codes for CASSPEGGRRDTQYF. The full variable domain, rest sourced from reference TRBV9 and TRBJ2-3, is DSGVTQTPKHLITATGQRVTLRCSPRSGDLSVYWYQQSLDQGLQFLIQYYNGEERAKGNILERFSAQQFPDLHSELNLSSLELGDSALYFCASSPEGGRRDTQYFGPGTRLTVL.

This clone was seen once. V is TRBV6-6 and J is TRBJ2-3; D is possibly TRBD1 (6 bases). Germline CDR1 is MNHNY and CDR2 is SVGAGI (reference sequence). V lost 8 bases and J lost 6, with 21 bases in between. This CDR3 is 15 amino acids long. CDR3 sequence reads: CASGPAKGEGDTQYF. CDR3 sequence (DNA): TGTGCCAGCGGGCCGGCGAAGGGGGAAGGTGATACGCAGTATTTT.

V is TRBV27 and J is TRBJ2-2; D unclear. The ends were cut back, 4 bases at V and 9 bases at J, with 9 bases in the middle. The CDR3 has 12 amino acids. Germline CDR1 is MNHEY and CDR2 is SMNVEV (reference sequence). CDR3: CASSSSFRELFF. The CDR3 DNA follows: TGTGCCAGCAGTTCAAGCTTCCGGGAGCTGTTTTTT.

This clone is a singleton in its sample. The CDR3 DNA follows: TGCGCCAGCAGTGAGTCGGTAGCGGGGGGACAAGAGACCCAGTACTTC. Its protein product is CASSESVAGGQETQYF. V gene TRBV10-2 combines with J gene TRBJ2-5; 10 positions match TRBD2. The length of the CDR3 is 16 residues. The V gene end was trimmed by 0 bases and the J gene end by 2 bases; junction bases not matched to a gene: 3. Germline V CDR1 and CDR2: WSHSY, SAAADI.

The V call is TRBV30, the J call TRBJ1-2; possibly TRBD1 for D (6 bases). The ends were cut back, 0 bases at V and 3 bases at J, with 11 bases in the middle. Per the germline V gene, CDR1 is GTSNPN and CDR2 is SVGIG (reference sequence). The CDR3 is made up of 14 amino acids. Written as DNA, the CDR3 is TGTGCCTGGAGTGTAACAGGGAGTTACTATGGCTACACCTTC. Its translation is CAWSVTGSYYGYTF.

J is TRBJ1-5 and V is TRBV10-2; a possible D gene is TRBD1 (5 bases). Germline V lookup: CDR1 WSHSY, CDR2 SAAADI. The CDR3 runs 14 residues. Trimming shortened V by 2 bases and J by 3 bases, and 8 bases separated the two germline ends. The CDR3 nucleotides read TGCGCCAGCAGTGAGCGAGGGGCCAATCAGCCCCAGCATTTT. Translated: CASSERGANQPQHF.

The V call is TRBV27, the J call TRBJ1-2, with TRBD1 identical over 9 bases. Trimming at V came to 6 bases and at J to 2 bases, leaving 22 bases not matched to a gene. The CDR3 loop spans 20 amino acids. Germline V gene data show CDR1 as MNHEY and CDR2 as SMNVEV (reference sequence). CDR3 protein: CASSSNFPYRGREANYGYTF. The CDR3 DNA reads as TGTGCCAGCAGCTCAAACTTCCCTTACAGGGGGCGAGAGGCAAACTATGGCTACACCTTC.

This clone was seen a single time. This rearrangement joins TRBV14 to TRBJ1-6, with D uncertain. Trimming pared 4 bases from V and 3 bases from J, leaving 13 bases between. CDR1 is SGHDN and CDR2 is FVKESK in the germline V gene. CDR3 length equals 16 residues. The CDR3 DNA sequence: TGTGCCAGCAGCCTTTGGGGAGATTTCTATAATTCACCCCTCCACTTT. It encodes CASSLWGDFYNSPLHF.

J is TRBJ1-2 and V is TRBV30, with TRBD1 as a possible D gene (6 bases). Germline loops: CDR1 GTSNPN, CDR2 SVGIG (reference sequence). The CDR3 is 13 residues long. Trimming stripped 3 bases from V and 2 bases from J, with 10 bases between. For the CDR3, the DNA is TGTGCCTGGAGCGCCGGGACAAACTATGGCTACACCTTC. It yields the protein CAWSAGTNYGYTF.

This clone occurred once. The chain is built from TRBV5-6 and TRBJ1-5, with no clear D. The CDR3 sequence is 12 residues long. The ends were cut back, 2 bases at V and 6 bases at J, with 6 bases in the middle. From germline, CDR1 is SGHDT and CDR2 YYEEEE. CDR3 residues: CASSFRAQPQHF. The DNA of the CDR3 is TGTGCCAGCAGCTTCCGGGCTCAGCCCCAGCATTTT.

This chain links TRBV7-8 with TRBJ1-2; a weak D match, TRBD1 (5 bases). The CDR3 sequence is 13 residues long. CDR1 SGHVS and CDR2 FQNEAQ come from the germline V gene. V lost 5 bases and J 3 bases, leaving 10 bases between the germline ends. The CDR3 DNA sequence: TGTGCCAGCAGCCAGACAGCCGACTATGGCTACACCTTC. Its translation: CASSQTADYGYTF.

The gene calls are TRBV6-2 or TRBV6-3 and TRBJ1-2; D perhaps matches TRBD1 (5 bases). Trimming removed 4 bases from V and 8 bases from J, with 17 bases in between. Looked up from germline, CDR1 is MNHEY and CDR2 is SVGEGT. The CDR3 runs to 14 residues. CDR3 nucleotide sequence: TGTGCCAGCAGTTTCGCACTAAGGACATCCGGCTACACCTTC. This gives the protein CASSFALRTSGYTF.

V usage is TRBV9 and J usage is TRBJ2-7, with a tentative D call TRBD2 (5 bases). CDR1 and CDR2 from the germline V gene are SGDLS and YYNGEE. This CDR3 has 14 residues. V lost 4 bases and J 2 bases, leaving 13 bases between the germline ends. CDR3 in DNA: TGTGCCAGCAGCCGCTTGCGGGTGCCCTACGAGCAGTACTTC. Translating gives CASSRLRVPYEQYF.

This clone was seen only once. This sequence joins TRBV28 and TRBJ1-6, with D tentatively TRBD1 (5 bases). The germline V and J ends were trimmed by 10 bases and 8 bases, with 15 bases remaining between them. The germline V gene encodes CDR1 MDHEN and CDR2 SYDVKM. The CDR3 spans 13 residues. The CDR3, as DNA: TGTGCCACCCGCGGGGGTGGGGATTCACCCCTCCACTTT. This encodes CATRGGGDSPLHF.

Here the CDR3 DNA reads TGTGCCAGCAGTTGGAAGGGCCAAGGCTACACCTTC. It translates to CASSWKGQGYTF. The V gene is TRBV28, the J gene TRBJ1-2; no clear D. The CDR3 is 12 amino acids. Germline values: CDR1 MDHEN, CDR2 SYDVKM. V lost 4 bases, J lost 8 bases, and 11 bases lay in between.

The CDR3 bases are TGCGCCAGCAGCTTGGCCAAGGGGGAAGAGACCCAGTACTTC. Protein: CASSLAKGEETQYF. The rearrangement uses TRBV5-1 and TRBJ2-5; D is perhaps TRBD1 (6 bases). Trimming removed 0 bases from V and 3 bases from J, with 9 bases in between. This CDR3 contains 14 residues. From germline, CDR1 is SGHRS and CDR2 YFSETQ.

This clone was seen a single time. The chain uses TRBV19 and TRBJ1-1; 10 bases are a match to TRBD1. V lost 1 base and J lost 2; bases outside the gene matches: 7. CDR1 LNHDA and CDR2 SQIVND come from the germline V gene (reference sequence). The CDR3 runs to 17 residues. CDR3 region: CASSIGGTGAFNTEAFF. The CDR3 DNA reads TGTGCCAGTAGTATAGGTGGGACAGGGGCTTTTAACACTGAAGCTTTCTTT.

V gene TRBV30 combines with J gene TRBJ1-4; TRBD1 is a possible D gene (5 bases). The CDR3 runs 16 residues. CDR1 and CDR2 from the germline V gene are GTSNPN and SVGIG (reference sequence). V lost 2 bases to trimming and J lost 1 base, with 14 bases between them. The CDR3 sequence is CAWSFQGGLTNEKLFF. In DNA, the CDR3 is TGTGCCTGGAGTTTCCAGGGAGGGTTAACTAATGAAAAACTGTTTTTT. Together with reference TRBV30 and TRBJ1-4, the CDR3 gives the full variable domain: SQTIHQWPATLVQPVGSPLSLECTVEGTSNPNLYWYRQAAGRGLQLLFYSVGIGQISSEVPQNLSASRPQDRQFILSSKKLLLSDSGFYLCAWSFQGGLTNEKLFFGSGTQLSVL.

The CDR3 DNA reads as TGTGCCAGCAGCTATGGGACTAGCGGGAATTCGAACACCGGGGAGCTGTTTTTT. Its protein product is CASSYGTSGNSNTGELFF. The V call is TRBV9, the J call TRBJ2-2; 13 positions match TRBD2. In germline, CDR1 is SGDLS, CDR2 YYNGEE. Trimming cost V 4 bases and J 0 bases; bases outside gene matches: 6. The CDR3 loop spans 18 amino acids.

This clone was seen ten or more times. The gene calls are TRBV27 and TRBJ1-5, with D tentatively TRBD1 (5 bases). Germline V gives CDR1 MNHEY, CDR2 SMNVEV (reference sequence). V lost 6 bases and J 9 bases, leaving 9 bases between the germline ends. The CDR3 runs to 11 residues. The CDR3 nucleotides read TGTGCCAGCAGCTCGGGGGGGCCCCAGCATTTT. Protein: CASSSGGPQHF.

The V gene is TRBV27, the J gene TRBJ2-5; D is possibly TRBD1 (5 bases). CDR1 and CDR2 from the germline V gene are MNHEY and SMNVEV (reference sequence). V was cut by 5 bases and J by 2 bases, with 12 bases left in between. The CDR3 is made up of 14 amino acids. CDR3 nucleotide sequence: TGTGCCAGCAGTGCGCGACAGAATCAAGAGACCCAGTACTTC. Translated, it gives CASSARQNQETQYF.

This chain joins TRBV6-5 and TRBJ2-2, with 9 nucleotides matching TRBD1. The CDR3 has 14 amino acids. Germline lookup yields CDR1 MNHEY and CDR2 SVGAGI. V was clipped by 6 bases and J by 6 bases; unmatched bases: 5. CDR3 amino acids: CASSLTGGAGELFF. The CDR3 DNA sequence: TGTGCCAGCAGCCTCACAGGGGGCGCCGGGGAGCTGTTTTTT.

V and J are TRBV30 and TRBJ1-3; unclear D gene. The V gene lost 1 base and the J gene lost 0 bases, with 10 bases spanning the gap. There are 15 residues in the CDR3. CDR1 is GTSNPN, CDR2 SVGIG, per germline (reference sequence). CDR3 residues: CAWSGPSSSGNTIYF. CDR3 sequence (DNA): TGTGCCTGGAGTGGCCCATCGAGCTCTGGAAACACCATATATTTT.

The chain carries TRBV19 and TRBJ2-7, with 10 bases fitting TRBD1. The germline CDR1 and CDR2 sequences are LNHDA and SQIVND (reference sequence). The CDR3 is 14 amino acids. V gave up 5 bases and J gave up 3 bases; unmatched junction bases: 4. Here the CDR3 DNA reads TGTGCCAGTAGTCCCCGGGACAGGGGCTACGAGCAGTACTTC. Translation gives CASSPRDRGYEQYF. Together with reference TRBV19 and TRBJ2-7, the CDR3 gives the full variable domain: DGGITQSPKYLFRKEGQNVTLSCEQNLNHDAMYWYRQDPGQGLRLIYYSQIVNDFQKGDIAEGYSVSREKKESFPLTVTSAQKNPTAFYLCASSPRDRGYEQYFGPGTRLTVT.

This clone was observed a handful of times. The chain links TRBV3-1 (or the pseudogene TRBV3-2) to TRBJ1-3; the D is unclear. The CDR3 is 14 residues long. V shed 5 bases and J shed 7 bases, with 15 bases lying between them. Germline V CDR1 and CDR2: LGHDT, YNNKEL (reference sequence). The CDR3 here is CASSIVGLGNTIYF. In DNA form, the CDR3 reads TGTGCCAGCAGCATCGTCGGCCTCGGGAACACCATATATTTT.

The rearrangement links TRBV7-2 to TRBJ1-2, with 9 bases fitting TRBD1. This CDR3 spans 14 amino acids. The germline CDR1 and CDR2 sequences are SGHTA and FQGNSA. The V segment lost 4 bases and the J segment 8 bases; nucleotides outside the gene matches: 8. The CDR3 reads CASSSPGTGLGYTF. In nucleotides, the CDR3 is TGTGCCAGCAGCTCTCCCGGGACAGGGTTAGGCTACACCTTC.

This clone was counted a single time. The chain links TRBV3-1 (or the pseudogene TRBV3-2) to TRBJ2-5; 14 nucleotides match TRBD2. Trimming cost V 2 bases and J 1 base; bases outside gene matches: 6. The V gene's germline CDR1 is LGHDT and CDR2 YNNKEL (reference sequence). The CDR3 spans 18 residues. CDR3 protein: CASSQPGLAGVTQETQYF. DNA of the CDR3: TGTGCCAGCAGCCAACCGGGACTAGCGGGAGTGACCCAAGAGACCCAGTACTTC.

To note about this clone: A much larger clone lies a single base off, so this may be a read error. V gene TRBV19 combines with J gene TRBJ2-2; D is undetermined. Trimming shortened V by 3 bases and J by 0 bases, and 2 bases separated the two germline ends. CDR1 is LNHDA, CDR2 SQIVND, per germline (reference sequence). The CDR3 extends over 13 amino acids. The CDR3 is CASSMANTGELFF. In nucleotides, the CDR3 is TGTGCCAGTAGTATGGCGAACACCGGGGAGCTGTTTTTT.